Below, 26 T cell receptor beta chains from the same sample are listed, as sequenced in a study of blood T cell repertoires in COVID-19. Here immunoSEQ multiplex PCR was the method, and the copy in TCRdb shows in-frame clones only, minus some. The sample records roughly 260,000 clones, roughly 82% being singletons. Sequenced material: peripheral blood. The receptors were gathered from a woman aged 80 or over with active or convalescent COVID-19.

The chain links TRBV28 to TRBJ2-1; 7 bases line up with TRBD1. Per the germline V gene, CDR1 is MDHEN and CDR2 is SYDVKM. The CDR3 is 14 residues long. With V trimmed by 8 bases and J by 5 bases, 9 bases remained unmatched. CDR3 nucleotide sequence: TGTGCCAGCCAGGGGGTCCCTAGGGACAATGAGCAGTTCTTC. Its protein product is CASQGVPRDNEQFF. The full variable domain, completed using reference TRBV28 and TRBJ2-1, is DVKVTQSSRYLVKRTGEKVFLECVQDMDHENMFWYRQDPGLGLRLIYFSYDVKMKEKGDIPEGYSVSREKKERFSLILESASTNQTSMYLCASQGVPRDNEQFFGPGTRLTVL.

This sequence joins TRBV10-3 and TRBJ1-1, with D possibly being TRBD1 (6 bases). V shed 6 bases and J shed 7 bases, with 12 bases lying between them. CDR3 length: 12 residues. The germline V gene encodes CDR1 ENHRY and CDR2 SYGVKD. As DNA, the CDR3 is TGTGCCATCAGCATGTTGGACAGTGAAGCTTTCTTT. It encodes CAISMLDSEAFF.

The CDR3 loop reads CASSNSRTGLYGYTF. CDR3 bases: TGTGCCAGCTCAAATTCTCGGACAGGGCTTTACGGCTACACCTTC. The chain links TRBV18 to TRBJ1-2; 8 bases map to TRBD1. V shed 5 bases and J 8 bases; nucleotides not matched to a gene: 13. CDR3 length: 15 residues. CDR1 KGHSH and CDR2 LQKENI come from the germline V gene. The full variable domain, in which reference TRBV18 and TRBJ1-2 provide the parts outside the CDR3, is NAGVMQNPRHLVRRRGQEARLRCSPMKGHSHVYWYRQLPEEGLKFMVYLQKENIIDESGMPKERFSAEFPKEGPSILRIQQVVRGDSAAYFCASSNSRTGLYGYTFGSGTRLTVV.

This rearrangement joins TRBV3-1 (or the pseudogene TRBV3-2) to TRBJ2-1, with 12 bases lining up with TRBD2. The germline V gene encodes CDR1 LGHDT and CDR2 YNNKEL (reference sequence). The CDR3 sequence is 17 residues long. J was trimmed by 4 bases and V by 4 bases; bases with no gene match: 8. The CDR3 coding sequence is TGTGCCAGCAGCCTTCGTCGGACTAGCGGGGTATACAATGAGCAGTTCTTC. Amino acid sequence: CASSLRRTSGVYNEQFF.

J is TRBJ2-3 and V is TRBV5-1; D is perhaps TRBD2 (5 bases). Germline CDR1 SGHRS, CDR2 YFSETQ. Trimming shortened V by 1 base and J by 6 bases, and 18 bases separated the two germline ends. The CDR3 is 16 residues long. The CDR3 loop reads CASSLTDFLLMDTQYF. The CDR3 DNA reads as TGCGCCAGCAGCTTGACGGACTTTCTGCTTATGGATACGCAGTATTTT.

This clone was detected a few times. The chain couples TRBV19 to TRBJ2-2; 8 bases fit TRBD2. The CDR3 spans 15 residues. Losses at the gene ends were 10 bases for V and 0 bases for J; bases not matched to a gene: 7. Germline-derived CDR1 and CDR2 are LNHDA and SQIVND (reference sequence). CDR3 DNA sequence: TGTGCCACCATCAGCGGGAGAGCGAACACCGGGGAGCTGTTTTTT. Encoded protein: CATISGRANTGELFF.

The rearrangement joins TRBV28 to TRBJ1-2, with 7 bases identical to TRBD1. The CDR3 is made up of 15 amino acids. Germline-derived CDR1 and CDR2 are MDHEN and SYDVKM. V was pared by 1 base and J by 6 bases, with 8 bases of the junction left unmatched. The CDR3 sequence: CASSLLGDREDGYTF. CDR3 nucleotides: TGTGCCAGCAGTTTATTAGGCGACAGGGAGGATGGCTACACCTTC.

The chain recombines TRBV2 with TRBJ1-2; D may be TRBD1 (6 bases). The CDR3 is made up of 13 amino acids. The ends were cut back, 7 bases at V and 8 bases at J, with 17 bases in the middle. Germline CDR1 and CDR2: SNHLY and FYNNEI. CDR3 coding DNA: TGTGCCAGCACTGTAAACAGGGAGAGGGGCTACACCTTC. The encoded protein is CASTVNRERGYTF.

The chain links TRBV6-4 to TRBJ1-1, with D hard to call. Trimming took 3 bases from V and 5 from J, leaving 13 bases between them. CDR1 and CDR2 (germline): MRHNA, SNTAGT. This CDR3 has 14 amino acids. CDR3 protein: CASSEQYRGTEAFF. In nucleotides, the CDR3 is TGTGCCAGCAGTGAACAGTACCGGGGAACTGAAGCTTTCTTT.

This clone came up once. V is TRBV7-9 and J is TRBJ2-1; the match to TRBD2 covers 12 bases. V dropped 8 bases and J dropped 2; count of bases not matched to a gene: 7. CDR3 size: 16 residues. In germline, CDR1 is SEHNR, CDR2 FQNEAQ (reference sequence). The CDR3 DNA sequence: TGTGCCAGCTCGACTAGCGGGAGTCTTACCTACAATGAGCAGTTCTTC. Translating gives CASSTSGSLTYNEQFF.

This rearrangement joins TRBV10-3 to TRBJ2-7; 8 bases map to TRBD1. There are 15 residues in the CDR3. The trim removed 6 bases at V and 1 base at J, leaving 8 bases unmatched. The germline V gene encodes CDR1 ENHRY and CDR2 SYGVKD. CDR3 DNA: TGTGCCATCAGGCAGGGGGCAGCCGGGTCCTACGAGCAGTACTTC. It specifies CAIRQGAAGSYEQYF.

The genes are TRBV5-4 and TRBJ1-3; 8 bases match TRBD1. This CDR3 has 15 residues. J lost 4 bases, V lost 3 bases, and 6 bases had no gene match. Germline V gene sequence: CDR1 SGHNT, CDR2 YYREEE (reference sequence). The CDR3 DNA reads TGTGCCAGCAGCTACGACAGGGGAGGCGGAAACACCATATATTTT. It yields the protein CASSYDRGGGNTIYF.

Here the CDR3 reads CASSLGLQAGAETQYF. The DNA of the CDR3 is TGTGCCAGCAGCTTAGGACTCCAGGCGGGAGCAGAGACCCAGTACTTC. This rearrangement joins TRBV7-9 to TRBJ2-5; the match to TRBD2 covers 7 bases. J gave up 4 bases and V 1 base, and 9 bases lay outside the gene matches. This CDR3 region has 16 residues. The germline CDR1 and CDR2 sequences are SEHNR and FQNEAQ (reference sequence).

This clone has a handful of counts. The CDR3 loop reads CASNRSPNPGSGELFF. CDR3 DNA: TGTGCCAGCAACCGGTCCCCTAATCCGGGTTCCGGGGAGCTGTTTTTT. The J gene is TRBJ2-2, the V gene TRBV3-1 (or the pseudogene TRBV3-2); no definite D call. Trimming pared 7 bases from V and 6 bases from J, leaving 21 bases between. The CDR3 runs 16 residues. Germline V gene data show CDR1 as LGHDT and CDR2 as YNNKEL (reference sequence).

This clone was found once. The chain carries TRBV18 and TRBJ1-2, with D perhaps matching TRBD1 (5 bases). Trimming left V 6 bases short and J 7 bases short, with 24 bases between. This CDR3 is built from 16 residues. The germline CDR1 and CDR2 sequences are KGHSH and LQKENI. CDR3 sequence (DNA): TGTGCCAGCTCCCTAGGTGAAGGGGCATTAGGCGGTGGCTACACCTTC. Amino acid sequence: CASSLGEGALGGGYTF.

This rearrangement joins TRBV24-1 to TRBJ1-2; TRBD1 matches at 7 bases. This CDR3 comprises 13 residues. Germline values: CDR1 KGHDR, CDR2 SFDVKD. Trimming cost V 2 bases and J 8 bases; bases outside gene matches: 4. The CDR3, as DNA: TGTGCCACCAGTGATTCAGGGGGAAGGGGCTACACCTTC. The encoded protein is CATSDSGGRGYTF.

CDR3 DNA: TGTGCCAGCAGCCAAGTGATGGGGGGAGGTGAGCAGTTCTTC. Translated: CASSQVMGGGEQFF. The rearrangement links TRBV3-1 (or the pseudogene TRBV3-2) to TRBJ2-1, with a weak D call TRBD2 (6 bases). The V and J ends lost 1 base and 9 bases respectively, with 13 bases between them. The V gene's germline CDR1 is LGHDT and CDR2 YNNKEL (reference sequence). The CDR3 extends over 14 amino acids.

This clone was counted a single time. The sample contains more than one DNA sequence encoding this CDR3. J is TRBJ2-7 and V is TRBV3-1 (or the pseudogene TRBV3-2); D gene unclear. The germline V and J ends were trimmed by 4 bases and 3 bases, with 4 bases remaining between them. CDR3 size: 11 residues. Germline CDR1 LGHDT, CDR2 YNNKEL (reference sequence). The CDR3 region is CASSLNYEQYF. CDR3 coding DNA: TGTGCCAGCAGCCTCAACTACGAGCAGTACTTC.

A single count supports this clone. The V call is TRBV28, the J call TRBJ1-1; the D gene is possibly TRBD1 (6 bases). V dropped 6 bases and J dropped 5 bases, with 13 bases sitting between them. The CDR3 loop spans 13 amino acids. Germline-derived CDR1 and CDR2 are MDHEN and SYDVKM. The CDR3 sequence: CASRPQGETEAFF. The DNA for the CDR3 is TGTGCCAGCAGGCCACAGGGAGAGACTGAAGCTTTCTTT.

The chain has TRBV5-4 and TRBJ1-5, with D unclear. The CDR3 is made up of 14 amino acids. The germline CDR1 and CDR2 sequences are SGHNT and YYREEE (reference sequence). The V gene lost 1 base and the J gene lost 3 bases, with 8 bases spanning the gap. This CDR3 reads CASSLSGNNQPQHF. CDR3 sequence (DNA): TGTGCCAGCAGCTTGTCCGGTAACAATCAGCCCCAGCATTTT.

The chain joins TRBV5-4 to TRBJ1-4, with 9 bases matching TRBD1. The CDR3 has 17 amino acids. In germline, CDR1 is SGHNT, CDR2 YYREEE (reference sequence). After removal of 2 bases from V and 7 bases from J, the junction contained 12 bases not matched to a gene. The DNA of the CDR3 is TGTGCCAGCAGCTTAGGGACAGGGTCTTTGGGGCGTGAAAAACTGTTTTTT. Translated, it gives CASSLGTGSLGREKLFF.

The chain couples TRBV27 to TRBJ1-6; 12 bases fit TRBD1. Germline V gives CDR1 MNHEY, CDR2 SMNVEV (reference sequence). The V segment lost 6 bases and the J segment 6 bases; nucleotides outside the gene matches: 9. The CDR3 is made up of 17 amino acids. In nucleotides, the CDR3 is TGTGCCAGCAGACCCGGGACAGGGGGCGCGTTTAATTCACCCCTCCACTTT. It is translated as CASRPGTGGAFNSPLHF.

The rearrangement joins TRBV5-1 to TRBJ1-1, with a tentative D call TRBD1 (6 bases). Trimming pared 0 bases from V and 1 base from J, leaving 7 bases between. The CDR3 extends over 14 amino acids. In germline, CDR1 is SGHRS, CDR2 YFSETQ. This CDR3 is CASSLVQGNTEAFF. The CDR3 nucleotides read TGCGCCAGCAGCTTGGTACAGGGGAACACTGAAGCTTTCTTT. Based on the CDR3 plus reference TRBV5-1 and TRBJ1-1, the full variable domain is KAGVTQTPRYLIKTRGQQVTLSCSPISGHRSVSWYQQTPGQGLQFLFEYFSETQRNKGNFPGRFSGRQFSNSRSEMNVSTLELGDSALYLCASSLVQGNTEAFFGQGTRLTVV.

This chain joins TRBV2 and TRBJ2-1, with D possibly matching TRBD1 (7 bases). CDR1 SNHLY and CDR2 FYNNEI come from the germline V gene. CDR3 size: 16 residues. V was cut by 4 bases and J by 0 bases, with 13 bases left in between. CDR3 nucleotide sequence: TGTGCCAGCAGTGTTACCAGGGGGGTCTCCTACAATGAGCAGTTCTTC. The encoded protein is CASSVTRGVSYNEQFF.

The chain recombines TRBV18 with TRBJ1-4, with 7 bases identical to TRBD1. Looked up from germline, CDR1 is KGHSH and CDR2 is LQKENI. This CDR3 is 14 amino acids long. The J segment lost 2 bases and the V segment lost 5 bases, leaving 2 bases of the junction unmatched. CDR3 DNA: TGTGCCAGCTCAACAGGGGCTACTAATGAAAAACTGTTTTTT. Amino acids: CASSTGATNEKLFF.

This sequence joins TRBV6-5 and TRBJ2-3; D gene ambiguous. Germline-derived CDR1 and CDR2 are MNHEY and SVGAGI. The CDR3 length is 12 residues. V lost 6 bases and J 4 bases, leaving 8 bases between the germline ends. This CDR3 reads CASSREADTQYF. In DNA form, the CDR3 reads TGTGCCAGCAGCCGAGAAGCAGATACGCAGTATTTT.